This entry lists 28 T cell receptor beta chains sequenced from one sample in a study of blood T cells in healthy people across ages. Alongside a J-beta primer mix, a sample-barcoded 5' primer served in a second PCR lasting 7 to 11 cycles. Each CDR3 protein gets one entry after TCRdb re-called the 5' RACE reads with MiXCR. The repertoire holds about 1.8 million distinct CDR3 sequences, with 40% to 55% as singletons. The sequencing sample was made of blood. Receptors were obtained from a middle-aged woman in good health.

This sequence joins TRBV9 and TRBJ2-1; 8 bases match TRBD2. Germline lookup yields CDR1 SGDLS and CDR2 YYNGEE. Trimming removed 0 bases from V and 4 bases from J; junction bases left unmatched: 3. This CDR3 is built from 15 residues. For the CDR3, the DNA is TGTGCCAGCAGCGTAGAGGCTAGCGGGTACAATGAGCAGTTCTTC. It is translated as CASSVEASGYNEQFF.

This clonotype was observed many times. This clone may be a read error of a much larger clone one base away. The gene calls are TRBV6-2 or TRBV6-3 and TRBJ2-5; 9 bases are shared with TRBD1. After removal of 2 bases from V and 11 bases from J, the junction contained 18 bases not matched to a gene. The germline V gene has CDR1 MNHEY and CDR2 SVGEGT. The CDR3 runs to 17 residues. CDR3 nucleotide sequence: TGTGCCAGCAGTTACGAAATCGGGACAGGGATCTACAATGAGCAGTACTTC. Translating gives CASSYEIGTGIYNEQYF.

This chain connects TRBV6-2 or TRBV6-3 to TRBJ2-7; TRBD2 might be the D (5 bases). There are 13 residues in the CDR3. Germline values: CDR1 MNHEY, CDR2 SVGEGT. V gave up 9 bases and J gave up 4 bases, with 16 bases separating them. CDR3 loop: CASSPGLQYEQYF. CDR3 sequence (DNA): TGTGCCAGTAGTCCGGGGTTGCAGTACGAGCAGTACTTC.

This clonotype was seen many times. The chain joins TRBV29-1 to TRBJ2-7; 8 nucleotides agree with TRBD1. Germline-derived CDR1 and CDR2 are SQVTM and ANQGSEA. V lost 6 bases to trimming and J lost 8 bases; unmatched junction nucleotides: 9. The CDR3 runs to 12 residues. The CDR3 region has the DNA TGCAGCGTGACCAGGACAGGGTACCAGCAGTACTTC. Translating gives CSVTRTGYQQYF.

The chain carries TRBV6-5 and TRBJ1-4; 8 bases are a match to TRBD1. The CDR3 totals 16 residues. Germline V lookup: CDR1 MNHEY, CDR2 SVGAGI. The V segment lost 6 bases and the J segment 4 bases; nucleotides outside the gene matches: 10. The CDR3, as DNA: TGTGCCAGCAGCCGCCGCGGACAGGGCGTTAATGAAAAACTGTTTTTT. Translation: CASSRRGQGVNEKLFF.

In its sample, this clonotype was seen a few times. The chain carries TRBV7-2 and TRBJ1-2; 8 bases map to TRBD1. The CDR3 spans 16 residues. CDR1 and CDR2 from the germline V gene are SGHTA and FQGNSA. V shed 4 bases, J shed 3 bases, and the junction held 10 bases outside the gene matches. In nucleotides, the CDR3 is TGTGCCAGCAGCTCAGCAGGGACAGGCCTCTACTATGGCTACACCTTC. It is translated as CASSSAGTGLYYGYTF.

Of note for this clonotype: A read error may produce the germline difference seen at one junction end. This chain joins TRBV15 and TRBJ2-5; TRBD1 matches 7 bases. The J call may be mistaken, given a closer DNA end match to TRBJ2-7. This CDR3 is 14 amino acids long. Germline CDR1 reads LNHNV; CDR2 reads YYDKDF (reference sequence). This chain's CDR3 is CATGREQGIYEQYF. The DNA of the CDR3 is TGTGCCACCGGCAGAGAACAGGGGATTTACGAGCAGTACTTC.

The chain carries TRBV27 and TRBJ2-7, with 7 bases fitting TRBD2. The CDR3 totals 11 residues. Germline V gene data show CDR1 as MNHEY and CDR2 as SMNVEV (reference sequence). The V gene end was trimmed by 4 bases and the J gene end by 10 bases; junction bases not matched to a gene: 4. The CDR3 sequence: CASSSGLVQYF. CDR3 DNA: TGTGCCAGCAGTTCCGGACTAGTCCAGTACTTC.

The rearrangement joins TRBV5-6 to TRBJ1-2; 7 bases match TRBD1. Trimming removed 3 bases from V and 8 bases from J; junction bases left unmatched: 7. Germline CDR1 is SGHDT and CDR2 is YYEEEE. The CDR3 contains 13 residues. The CDR3 here is CASSSIDREGYTF. DNA of the CDR3: TGTGCCAGCAGCTCAATTGACAGGGAGGGCTACACCTTC.

The rearrangement joins TRBV10-3 to TRBJ2-1; TRBD1 might be the D (6 bases). The germline V gene encodes CDR1 ENHRY and CDR2 SYGVKD. The CDR3 runs to 15 residues. Trimming took 2 bases from V and 6 from J, leaving 14 bases between them. The CDR3 region is CAISEAGVFPNEQFF. DNA of the CDR3: TGTGCCATCAGTGAGGCAGGGGTGTTCCCCAATGAGCAGTTCTTC.

The sample holds many counts of this clonotype. This chain uses TRBV2 with TRBJ2-5; TRBD2 might be the D (5 bases). Trimming removed 5 bases from V and 4 bases from J, with 11 bases in between. Per germline, CDR1 SNHLY and CDR2 FYNNEI. The CDR3 covers 13 residues. CDR3 nucleotide sequence: TGTGCCAGCAGTAGGACTGGTATAGAGACCCAGTACTTC. It is translated as CASSRTGIETQYF. Full variable domain (rest looked up from reference TRBV2 and TRBJ2-5): EPEVTQTPSHQVTQMGQEVILRCVPISNHLYFYWYRQILGQKVEFLVSFYNNEISEKSEIFDDQFSVERPDGSNFTLKIRSTKLEDSAMYFCASSRTGIETQYFGPGTRLLVL.

With regard to this clonotype: At one of its ends the junction is not consistent with the germline gene, which may arise from a read error. The J gene is TRBJ1-2, the V gene TRBV4-2; D is undetermined. The CDR3 loop spans 15 amino acids. Germline assignment: CDR1 LGHNA and CDR2 YNFKEQ. The CDR3 reads CASGQDLERNYGYTF. The CDR3 DNA is TGTGCCAGCGGCCAAGATCTGGAAAGGAACTATGGCTACACCTTC.

This clonotype appeared a few times. The chain has TRBV5-1 and TRBJ2-5; 11 nucleotides agree with TRBD1. After removal of 3 bases from V and 3 bases from J, the junction contained 10 bases not matched to a gene. Germline lookup yields CDR1 SGHRS and CDR2 YFSETQ. CDR3 length: 17 residues. CDR3: CASSSLPGTGGEETQYF. The CDR3, as DNA: TGCGCCAGCAGCTCCCTGCCGGGGACAGGGGGAGAAGAGACCCAGTACTTC.

V is TRBV29-1 and J is TRBJ2-7, with a tentative D call TRBD1 (7 bases). With the DNA end fitting TRBJ2-5 better, the J assignment may be wrong. This CDR3 has 12 residues. In germline, CDR1 is SQVTM, CDR2 ANQGSEA. The CDR3 DNA follows: TGCAGCGTTGATGCAGGGGGGGAGACCCAGTACTTC. Translating gives CSVDAGGETQYF.

The V gene is TRBV14, the J gene TRBJ2-5; possible D gene TRBD1, 5 bases. Trimming removed 4 bases from V and 1 base from J, with 13 bases in between. Per the germline V gene, CDR1 is SGHDN and CDR2 is FVKESK. The CDR3 is 15 amino acids. The CDR3 DNA sequence: TGTGCCAGCAGCCCGTTGACAGTCCCCCAAGAGACCCAGTACTTC. This sequence encodes CASSPLTVPQETQYF.

This clonotype came up once. V usage is TRBV9 and J usage is TRBJ1-1; unclear D gene. This CDR3 is 12 amino acids long. Trimming shortened V by 0 bases and J by 12 bases, and 12 bases separated the two germline ends. Germline-derived CDR1 and CDR2 are SGDLS and YYNGEE. CDR3 protein: CASSVAVSTTFF. The CDR3 DNA reads as TGTGCCAGCAGCGTAGCTGTCTCTACTACTTTCTTT.

The sample holds a few counts of this clonotype. The chain carries TRBV10-3 and TRBJ2-7; D is tentatively TRBD1 or TRBD2 (5 bases each). Trimming removed 10 bases at V and 0 bases at J, with 16 bases between. CDR3 length equals 14 residues. The germline V gene encodes CDR1 ENHRY and CDR2 SYGVKD. The CDR3 sequence: CATSGTESSYEQYF. The CDR3 DNA reads as TGTGCCACCTCCGGGACGGAGAGCTCCTACGAGCAGTACTTC.

The chain couples TRBV14 to TRBJ2-3, with 9 positions matching TRBD2. The V gene end was trimmed by 0 bases and the J gene end by 2 bases; junction bases not matched to a gene: 3. Germline lookup yields CDR1 SGHDN and CDR2 FVKESK. CDR3 length equals 16 residues. CDR3 sequence: CASSQDERGDTDTQYF. The CDR3 DNA follows: TGTGCCAGCAGCCAAGATGAGCGGGGGGACACAGATACGCAGTATTTT. The variable domain in full, completed from reference TRBV14 and TRBJ2-3, reads EAGVTQFPSHSVIEKGQTVTLRCDPISGHDNLYWYRRVMGKEIKFLLHFVKESKQDESGMPNNRFLAERTGGTYSTLKVQPAELEDSGVYFCASSQDERGDTDTQYFGPGTRLTVL.

CDR3: CSVAKGDYGYTF. CDR3 bases: TGCAGCGTTGCAAAGGGTGACTATGGCTACACCTTC. The chain links TRBV29-1 to TRBJ1-2; D unclear. V shed 4 bases and J shed 3 bases, with 9 bases lying between them. The V gene's germline CDR1 is SQVTM and CDR2 ANQGSEA. The CDR3 covers 12 residues.

This clonotype was picked up a small number of times. This rearrangement joins TRBV7-8 to TRBJ2-1; D is unclear. The CDR3 extends over 14 amino acids. Germline CDR1 and CDR2: SGHVS and FQNEAQ. The V and J ends lost 5 bases and 8 bases respectively, with 16 bases between them. CDR3 sequence: CASSDRTFGDEQFF. DNA for the CDR3: TGTGCCAGCAGCGACCGAACCTTTGGGGATGAGCAGTTCTTC.

The chain recombines TRBV28 with TRBJ2-7; possible D gene TRBD1, 5 bases. Looked up from germline, CDR1 is MDHEN and CDR2 is SYDVKM. The CDR3 spans 11 residues. Trimming took 10 bases from V and 6 from J, leaving 13 bases between them. CDR3 loop: CATRQSGEQYF. The CDR3 nucleotides are TGTGCCACCCGACAGTCTGGCGAGCAGTACTTC.

Remarks on this clonotype: A read error may account for a junction end that differs from germline. The V and J genes are TRBV5-1 and TRBJ2-3, with D perhaps TRBD1 (5 bases). This CDR3 is 13 amino acids long. The germline V gene encodes CDR1 SGHRS and CDR2 YFSETQ. The CDR3 reads CARSLPSQGTQYF. The CDR3 DNA sequence: TGCGCCCGCAGCTTGCCGTCGCAGGGTACGCAGTATTTT.

This clonotype was found once. The V gene is TRBV15, the J gene TRBJ1-1; D uncertain. The V gene lost 3 bases and the J gene lost 8 bases, with 13 bases spanning the gap. CDR1 and CDR2 from the germline V gene are LNHNV and YYDKDF (reference sequence). The CDR3 extends over 13 amino acids. CDR3 residues: CATSSSPGDEAFF. The CDR3 coding sequence is TGTGCCACCAGCAGTTCCCCGGGAGACGAAGCTTTCTTT.

This clonotype was seen a handful of times. This rearrangement joins TRBV5-1 to TRBJ1-2, with TRBD1 matching over 10 bases. Losses at the gene ends were 4 bases for V and 3 bases for J; bases not matched to a gene: 6. This CDR3 comprises 15 residues. CDR1 SGHRS and CDR2 YFSETQ come from the germline V gene. CDR3 nucleotides: TGCGCCAGCAGCCAGACAGGGGGCGAAGACTATGGCTACACCTTC. As protein: CASSQTGGEDYGYTF.

The chain employs TRBV9 and TRBJ2-3; no reliable D call. Between the trimmed V and J ends, which lost 2 bases and 7 bases, there was a span of 8 bases. The CDR3 covers 12 residues. CDR1 and CDR2 (germline): SGDLS, YYNGEE. The DNA of the CDR3 is TGTGCCAGCAGCGTGGACCTCCATACGCAGTATTTT. It is translated as CASSVDLHTQYF.

This rearrangement joins TRBV6-2 or TRBV6-3 to TRBJ2-2, with TRBD1 identical over 8 bases. Trimming removed 7 bases from V and 3 bases from J; junction bases left unmatched: 4. There are 14 residues in the CDR3. CDR1 and CDR2 from the germline V gene are MNHEY and SVGEGT. The CDR3 coding sequence is TGTGCCAGCAATCCGACAGGGGACACCGGGGAGCTGTTTTTT. Translating gives CASNPTGDTGELFF.

The chain couples TRBV4-3 to TRBJ2-1; 8 bases are shared with TRBD2. Germline values: CDR1 LGHNA, CDR2 YSLEER. CDR3 length: 14 amino acids. V lost 8 bases to trimming and J lost 9 bases; unmatched junction nucleotides: 12. The CDR3 DNA reads TGCGCCAGCGGAAGTAGCGGGGTAGGGGGTGAGCAGTTCTTC. It yields the protein CASGSSGVGGEQFF.

This clonotype occurred a few times. The CDR3 DNA reads TGTGCCAGCAGTTTATTCCCGGGACGAGGATCCTACGAGCAGTACTTC. This translates into CASSLFPGRGSYEQYF. V gene TRBV28 combines with J gene TRBJ2-5, with D perhaps TRBD1 or TRBD2 (5 bases each). Gene TRBJ2-7 matches the end of the DNA better, so the J call may be wrong. CDR1 is MDHEN and CDR2 is SYDVKM in the germline V gene. This CDR3 spans 16 amino acids.